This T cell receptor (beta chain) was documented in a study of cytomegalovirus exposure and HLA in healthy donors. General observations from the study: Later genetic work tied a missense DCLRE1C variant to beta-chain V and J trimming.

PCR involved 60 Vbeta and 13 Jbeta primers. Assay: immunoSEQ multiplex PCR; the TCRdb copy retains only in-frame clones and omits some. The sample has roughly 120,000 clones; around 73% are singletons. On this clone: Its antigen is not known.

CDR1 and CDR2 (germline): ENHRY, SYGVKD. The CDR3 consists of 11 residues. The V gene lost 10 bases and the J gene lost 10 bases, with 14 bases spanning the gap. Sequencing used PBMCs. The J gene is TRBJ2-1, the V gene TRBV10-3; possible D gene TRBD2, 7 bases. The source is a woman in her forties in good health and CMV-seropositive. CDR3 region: CATWEGEEQFF. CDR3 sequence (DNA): TGTGCCACATGGGAGGGGGAGGAGCAGTTCTTC.